This T cell receptor (beta chain) was sequenced for a study of graft-versus-host responses after intestinal transplantation (dated by TCRdb to about 2021). Study-level background: The transplants that recipients got were multivisceral, liver-intestinal, or isolated intestinal. Every recipient was given anti-thymocyte globulin induction, followed by roughly 3 years of maintenance tacrolimus and steroids. Bulk TCR-beta CDR3 sequencing was used to track graft-versus-host and host-versus-graft alloreactive T cell clones in the graft, circulation and bone marrow after intestinal transplantation. To identify alloreactive clones, pre-transplant mixed lymphocyte reaction products were sequenced and compared with unstimulated pre-transplant donor and recipient T cells. The cohort enrolled 24 intestinal transplant recipients including one retransplant, and a few patients lacking pretransplant specimens were excluded. A peak of at least 4% donor T cells among recipient peripheral blood mononuclear cells was the definition used for donor T cell macrochimerism. Rather than being sequenced by the commercial service, samples from a few later patients were sequenced in-house on an Illumina MiSeq and processed with MiXCR. Beyond this particular receptor, the publication reports: Peak levels of circulating GvH clones were associated with declines in HvG clones early after transplant. Conclusions were limited by the relatively low number and heterogeneity of intestinal transplant patients. High GvH to HvG T cell clonal ratios were observed in the allografts of patients with donor T cell macrochimerism. GvH clones were detected in recipient bone marrow, and some appeared earlier in ileal mucosa or blood, consistent with an intestinal mucosal origin.

Remarks on this clone: Its antigen remains unidentified. The record has no base qualities; no much larger clone is one base away.

Library construction relied on the immunoSEQ multiplex PCR assay. In most patients, genomic DNA was isolated using the Qiagen DNeasy Blood and Tissue Kit and sent frozen to Adaptive Biotechnologies for TCR sequencing. Adaptive Biotechnologies carried out high-throughput TCR-beta CDR3 sequencing of genomic DNA for most patients. In the authors' own workflow: Adaptive's ImmunoSEQ software supplied the TCR sequencing data for around 19 patients, while MiXCR and VDJtools were used to process a few other patients. To correct CD4 versus CD8 sorting errors, sequences present in both subsets at a frequency ratio below 5:1 were removed. CDR3 nucleotide sequences shared between donor and recipient were removed because their origin could not be assigned. To count as alloreactive, a clone needed at least 2-fold expansion over unstimulated cells and a minimum CFSE-low frequency of 0.002% (template counts) or 0.001% (read counts). Clones detected in sequenced pre-transplant spleen, lymph node, or MLR CFSE-low populations of the donor or recipient were defined as mappable. Cumulative frequency of alloreactive clones was calculated as a percentage of all sequences weighted by copy number. TCRdb re-hosts the immuneACCESS table, in-frame sequences only. Its copies lack some clones; in the studies checked, an unresolved V gene accounts for under half of them, and the cause for the rest is not known. The V and J calls and clone size come from that table; D and trimming were worked out from the DNA. In this sample the table shows over 75,000 clones, around 87% of which occur a single time. The ten largest make up more than 7% of the sample.

The CDR3, cysteine through phenylalanine, is 16 amino acids long. Only the CDR3 DNA is retained, 48 bases long and in frame from the first base. The junction carries 10 bases between V and J, which are trimmed by 2 bases and 0 bases respectively. The time point label, read with the paper, signifies: cells obtained before transplantation from donor or recipient. CD3+CD4+ and CD3+CD8+ populations were FACS-sorted from unstimulated pre-transplant donor and recipient cells taken from spleen or lymph nodes. Material: unstimulated CD8+ T cells sorted from spleen or lymph node cells, obtained before transplant. This chain joins TRBV23-1 to TRBJ2-2, and the D gene may be TRBD1, 6 bases matching. TRBV23-1 is an ORF, with its function uncertain. This TCR came from a human donor who was the organ donor for an intestinal transplant. The DNA sequence is as follows: TGCGCCAGCAGTCAACCGAGGGGGACGAACACCGGGGAGCTGTTTTTT. This is translated as CASSQPRGTNTGELFF.